Each of the 28 T cell receptor beta chains below was sequenced from the same sample in a study of blood T cell repertoires in COVID-19. Data came from immunoSEQ multiplex PCR; TCRdb stores just in-frame clones and leaves some out. The sample shows around 140,000 clones, more than 70% of them seen only once. Specimen: peripheral blood. Receptor source: a human donor in a cohort sampled during active COVID-19.

This clone was recorded only once. This chain uses TRBV4-3 with TRBJ1-1, with D unclear. The germline V gene encodes CDR1 LGHNA and CDR2 YSLEER. V was cut by 0 bases and J by 4 bases, with 9 bases left in between. The CDR3 totals 14 residues. CDR3 residues: CASSQERAGTEAFF. The CDR3 region has the DNA TGCGCCAGCAGCCAAGAACGCGCCGGCACTGAAGCTTTCTTT.

This clone came up a few times. J is TRBJ1-1 and V is TRBV10-3; 8 nucleotides align to TRBD1. The J segment lost 2 bases and the V segment lost 4 bases, leaving 3 bases of the junction unmatched. CDR1 is ENHRY, CDR2 SYGVKD, per germline. The CDR3 spans 14 residues. CDR3 coding DNA: TGTGCCATCAGTGGACAGGGGTACAACACTGAAGCTTTCTTT. Amino acids: CAISGQGYNTEAFF.

The rearrangement links TRBV14 to TRBJ1-5; D possibly corresponds to TRBD1 (5 bases). This CDR3 has 15 amino acids. V lost 1 base and J lost 1, with 8 bases in between. Germline assignment: CDR1 SGHDN and CDR2 FVKESK. This CDR3 reads CASSQGAGSNQPQHF. The CDR3 nucleotides are TGTGCCAGCAGCCAAGGGGCAGGGAGCAATCAGCCCCAGCATTTT.

The rearrangement joins TRBV9 to TRBJ2-7; D possibly corresponds to TRBD1 (6 bases). Germline loops: CDR1 SGDLS, CDR2 YYNGEE. The CDR3 totals 14 residues. V was pared by 1 base and J by 6 bases, with 14 bases between. The CDR3 is CASSVSGGWFEQYF. CDR3 in DNA: TGTGCCAGCAGCGTAAGTGGGGGCTGGTTCGAGCAGTACTTC.

This sequence joins TRBV6-6 and TRBJ1-3; TRBD1 matches at 8 bases. This CDR3 region has 14 residues. V shed 7 bases, J shed 4 bases, and the junction held 6 bases outside the gene matches. CDR1 and CDR2 from the germline V gene are MNHNY and SVGAGI (reference sequence). CDR3 residues: CASNRDRLGNTIYF. CDR3 nucleotides: TGTGCCAGCAATCGGGACAGGTTAGGAAACACCATATATTTT.

V and J are TRBV7-2 and TRBJ1-4, with TRBD1 identical over 8 bases. With V trimmed by 5 bases and J by 6 bases, 14 bases remained unmatched. The CDR3 is made up of 17 amino acids. Germline V lookup: CDR1 SGHTA, CDR2 FQGNSA. Written as DNA, the CDR3 is TGTGCCAGCAGCCGCGGACAGGGTGCTCGGGCGGATGAAAAACTGTTTTTT. As protein: CASSRGQGARADEKLFF.

This chain connects TRBV10-3 to TRBJ2-5; 10 bases are shared with TRBD1. Germline V CDR1 and CDR2: ENHRY, SYGVKD. After removal of 2 bases from V and 3 bases from J, the junction contained 3 bases not matched to a gene. The CDR3 covers 15 residues. CDR3 nucleotides: TGTGCCATCAGTGAGCGGGACAGGGGAAAAGAGACCCAGTACTTC. It codes for CAISERDRGKETQYF.

The V and J genes are TRBV19 and TRBJ1-5, with a weak D call TRBD1 (6 bases). CDR1 and CDR2 from the germline V gene are LNHDA and SQIVND (reference sequence). The CDR3 has 16 residues. V lost 8 bases and J lost 3, with 20 bases in between. CDR3 sequence (DNA): TGTGCCAGTTCCCTTTCAGGGGCTGAATTCAATCAGCCCCAGCATTTT. Encoded protein: CASSLSGAEFNQPQHF.

V usage is TRBV5-1 and J usage is TRBJ2-5, with D unclear. V was pared by 2 bases and J by 3 bases, with 8 bases between. The germline CDR1 and CDR2 sequences are SGHRS and YFSETQ. This CDR3 is 13 amino acids long. The CDR3: CASSFESEETQYF. In nucleotides, the CDR3 is TGCGCCAGCAGCTTTGAGTCGGAAGAGACCCAGTACTTC.

The genes are TRBV7-9 and TRBJ1-4, with unresolved D. In germline, CDR1 is SEHNR, CDR2 FQNEAQ (reference sequence). The CDR3 has 15 residues. V was pared by 1 base and J by 0 bases, with 6 bases between. CDR3 loop: CASSLVHATNEKLFF. The DNA of the CDR3 is TGTGCCAGCAGCTTAGTCCATGCAACTAATGAAAAACTGTTTTTT.

The chain has TRBV5-1 and TRBJ2-1; the D gene is possibly TRBD1 (5 bases). CDR1 is SGHRS and CDR2 is YFSETQ in the germline V gene. The CDR3 loop spans 14 amino acids. V was shortened by 6 bases and J by 6 bases, with 16 bases between the two germline ends. CDR3 residues: CASTKDNLGNEQFF. DNA of the CDR3: TGCGCCAGCACCAAGGACAACCTGGGCAATGAGCAGTTCTTC.

This chain connects TRBV10-3 to TRBJ1-2, with D hard to call. Germline CDR1 and CDR2: ENHRY and SYGVKD. V was shortened by 10 bases and J by 2 bases, with 8 bases between the two germline ends. The CDR3 has 11 amino acids. CDR3 loop: CASVTNYGYTF. The CDR3 region has the DNA TGTGCCAGCGTCACCAACTATGGCTACACCTTC.

The chain is built from TRBV5-1 and TRBJ2-2; TRBD1 aligns across 9 bases. The CDR3 spans 14 residues. The germline CDR1 and CDR2 sequences are SGHRS and YFSETQ. After removal of 7 bases from V and 3 bases from J, the junction contained 4 bases not matched to a gene. The DNA for the CDR3 is TGCGCCAGCCGACGGGACAGGGACACCGGGGAGCTGTTTTTT. Translation gives CASRRDRDTGELFF.

The rearrangement joins TRBV6-1 to TRBJ2-2; D remains unclear. This CDR3 has 15 residues. In germline, CDR1 is MNHNS, CDR2 SASEGT. Trimming left V 3 bases short and J 4 bases short, with 12 bases between. The CDR3 nucleotides read TGTGCCAGCAGTGAGTCACCCAGAAGCACCGGGGAGCTGTTTTTT. Its protein is CASSESPRSTGELFF.

This rearrangement joins TRBV29-1 to TRBJ1-3; 9 nucleotides match TRBD1. The V gene end was trimmed by 7 bases and the J gene end by 6 bases; junction bases not matched to a gene: 7. CDR3 length: 13 residues. The V gene's germline CDR1 is SQVTM and CDR2 ANQGSEA. CDR3 DNA: TGCAGCGCCGATACAGGGGGCACAAACACCATATATTTT. Translation: CSADTGGTNTIYF.

Ten or more counts support this clone. The same CDR3 arises from other DNA sequences in this sample as well. The rearrangement links TRBV24-1 to TRBJ2-7, with 8 bases identical to TRBD1. V shed 3 bases, J shed 7 bases, and the junction held 4 bases outside the gene matches. The CDR3 length is 13 residues. The germline V gene encodes CDR1 KGHDR and CDR2 SFDVKD. CDR3 region: CATSDPRGLEQYF. As DNA, the CDR3 is TGTGCCACCAGTGATCCCAGGGGGCTTGAGCAGTACTTC.

In this sample, this clone turned up once. This chain uses TRBV7-2 with TRBJ1-1; D ambiguous. V lost 5 bases and J lost 3, with 10 bases in between. The CDR3 totals 13 residues. Germline V CDR1 and CDR2: SGHTA, FQGNSA. Written as DNA, the CDR3 is TGTGCCAGCAGCCGCATGAGGGACACTGAAGCTTTCTTT. Protein product: CASSRMRDTEAFF.

This rearrangement joins TRBV2 to TRBJ2-5, with D perhaps matching TRBD1 (5 bases). V gave up 6 bases and J gave up 2 bases, with 7 bases separating them. Germline V gene lookup returns CDR1 SNHLY and CDR2 FYNNEI. This CDR3 has 12 amino acids. In nucleotides, the CDR3 is TGTGCCAGCAGCCAGGGACAAGAGACCCAGTACTTC. It codes for CASSQGQETQYF.

The chain employs TRBV7-2 and TRBJ2-5, with 9 bases identical to TRBD1. The trim removed 0 bases at V and 5 bases at J, leaving 4 bases unmatched. The CDR3 spans 15 residues. Germline CDR1 is SGHTA and CDR2 is FQGNSA. In nucleotides, the CDR3 is TGTGCCAGCAGCTTAGCGGGGACAGGGTCGGAGACCCAGTACTTC. It translates to CASSLAGTGSETQYF.

This clone was detected only a few times. The chain links TRBV6-5 to TRBJ1-2, with 8 bases lining up with TRBD1. The CDR3 is 14 amino acids. V lost 6 bases and J lost 4; bases outside the gene matches: 7. Germline CDR1 is MNHEY and CDR2 is SVGAGI. CDR3 in DNA: TGTGCCAGCAGAATTGACAGGGGCGGCTATGGCTACACCTTC. Translation: CASRIDRGGYGYTF.

This rearrangement joins TRBV7-9 to TRBJ2-2; TRBD1 is a possible D gene (6 bases). The CDR3 is 18 amino acids. Trimming removed 0 bases from V and 6 bases from J, with 20 bases in between. From germline, CDR1 is SEHNR and CDR2 FQNEAQ (reference sequence). The chain's CDR3 is CASSLAKIRQGIPGELFF. In nucleotides, the CDR3 is TGTGCCAGCAGCTTAGCCAAGATCAGGCAGGGGATTCCCGGGGAGCTGTTTTTT.

V and J are TRBV11-3 and TRBJ2-1, with D possibly matching TRBD2 (6 bases). V was pared by 2 bases and J by 7 bases, with 27 bases between. The CDR3 contains 19 residues. Germline V gene lookup returns CDR1 SGHNT and CDR2 YENEEA. CDR3 amino acids: CASSLTIPLAGKKENEQFF. In nucleotides, the CDR3 is TGTGCCAGCAGCTTAACCATCCCGTTGGCGGGGAAGAAAGAAAATGAGCAGTTCTTC. Using reference TRBV11-3 and TRBJ2-1 for the parts outside the CDR3, the full variable domain is EAGVVQSPRYKIIEKKQPVAFWCNPISGHNTLYWYLQNLGQGPELLIRYENEEAVDDSQLPKDRFSAERLKGVDSTLKIQPAELGDSAVYLCASSLTIPLAGKKENEQFFGPGTRLTVL.

The V gene is TRBV5-1, the J gene TRBJ2-2, with 10 nucleotides matching TRBD1. The CDR3 is 15 amino acids. The germline V gene has CDR1 SGHRS and CDR2 YFSETQ. J lost 4 bases, V lost 5 bases, and 5 bases had no gene match. CDR3 in amino acids: CASRTTGGSTGELFF. The CDR3 DNA sequence: TGCGCCAGCAGGACGACAGGGGGCAGCACCGGGGAGCTGTTTTTT.

The chain is built from TRBV5-1 and TRBJ2-5; 9 bases match TRBD2. CDR1 is SGHRS and CDR2 is YFSETQ in the germline V gene. The CDR3 totals 18 residues. Unmatched junction bases numbered 15, after V lost 4 bases and J lost 2 bases. The CDR3 spells CASSPQGSGGPLQETQYF. The CDR3 DNA sequence: TGCGCCAGCAGCCCCCAGGGTAGCGGGGGCCCATTGCAAGAGACCCAGTACTTC.

The rearrangement uses TRBV2 and TRBJ1-6; 7 bases are shared with TRBD1. Germline trimming cut 6 bases from V and 4 bases from J; bases unmatched to any gene: 12. This CDR3 has 17 amino acids. The germline CDR1 and CDR2 sequences are SNHLY and FYNNEI. In DNA form, the CDR3 reads TGTGCCAGCAGGGTGACAGGGACGGCTGTTTATAATTCACCCCTCCACTTT. Its translation is CASRVTGTAVYNSPLHF.

The chain couples TRBV18 to TRBJ2-1; no firm D call. CDR3 length equals 15 residues. With 1 base removed from V and 7 bases from J, the gap between germline ends came to 14 bases. CDR1 KGHSH and CDR2 LQKENI come from the germline V gene. The CDR3 reads CASSPLPQLRNEQFF. The CDR3 DNA is TGTGCCAGCTCACCACTCCCCCAACTGAGGAATGAGCAGTTCTTC.

This clone was seen only once. This chain connects TRBV19 to TRBJ1-1, with D maybe TRBD1 (5 bases). CDR3 size: 14 residues. CDR1 is LNHDA and CDR2 is SQIVND in the germline V gene (reference sequence). Trimming shortened V by 4 bases and J by 1 base, and 10 bases separated the two germline ends. CDR3 region: CASSTPRANTEAFF. In DNA form, the CDR3 reads TGTGCCAGTAGTACCCCCAGGGCGAACACTGAAGCTTTCTTT.

This chain uses TRBV7-2 with TRBJ1-3; 7 bases map to TRBD1. Per the germline V gene, CDR1 is SGHTA and CDR2 is FQGNSA. This CDR3 comprises 15 residues. After removal of 2 bases from V and 4 bases from J, the junction contained 5 bases not matched to a gene. The CDR3 loop is CASSLSWTGGNTIYF. CDR3 DNA: TGTGCCAGCAGCTTAAGCTGGACAGGCGGAAACACCATATATTTT.